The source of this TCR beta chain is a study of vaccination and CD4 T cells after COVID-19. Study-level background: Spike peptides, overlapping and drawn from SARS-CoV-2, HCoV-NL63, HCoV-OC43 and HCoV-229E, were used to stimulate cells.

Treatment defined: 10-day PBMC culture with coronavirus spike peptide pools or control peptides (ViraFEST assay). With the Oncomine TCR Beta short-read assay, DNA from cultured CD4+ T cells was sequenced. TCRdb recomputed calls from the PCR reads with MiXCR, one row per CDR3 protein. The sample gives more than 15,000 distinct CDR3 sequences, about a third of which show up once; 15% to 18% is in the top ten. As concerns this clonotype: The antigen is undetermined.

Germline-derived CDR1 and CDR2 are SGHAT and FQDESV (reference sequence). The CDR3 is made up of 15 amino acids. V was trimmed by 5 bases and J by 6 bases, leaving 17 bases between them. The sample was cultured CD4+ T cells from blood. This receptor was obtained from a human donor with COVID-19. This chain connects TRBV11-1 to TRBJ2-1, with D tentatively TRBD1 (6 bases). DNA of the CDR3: TGTGCCAGCAGCCCACGGACAGCTAAGGTCAATGAGCAGTTCTTC. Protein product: CASSPRTAKVNEQFF.